The T cell receptor beta chain described here comes from a study of technical replicates of blood from a handful of donors. The junction had 3 bases not matched to a gene; V was cut back by 4 bases and J by 6 bases. In germline, CDR1 is SGHDT, CDR2 YYEEEE. There are 12 residues in the CDR3. Measured with immunoSEQ multiplex PCR; TCRdb has only the in-frame clones, and not every one. The sample holds about 68,000 clones, about 97% seen once. The sequencing input was T cells isolated from PBMCs. This clonotype originated in a human donor in good health. The V call is TRBV5-6, the J call TRBJ2-7; TRBD1 aligns across 8 bases. Here the CDR3 DNA reads TGTGCCAGCAGCGGGACAGGAAGCGAGCAGTACTTC. It codes for CASSGTGSEQYF.